The 31 T cell receptor delta chains below all came from one sample that was sequenced in a study of gamma-delta chains in newborns, infants, children. TCRdb reanalysed the reads via CATT. The sample records several thousand delta-chain clones, 2% to 2.5% being singletons. The specimen sequenced was blood. Every receptor here comes from a child who was a newborn, infant or young child, either healthy, febrile or measles-vaccinated (not recorded which).

This chain uses TRDV2 with TRDJ3, with TRDD3 matching 11 bases. V trimming: 2 bases; J trimming: 5 bases; junction bases outside the gene matches: 7. The germline V gene has CDR1 GEAIGNYY and CDR2 EKD. The CDR3 has 18 amino acids. CDR3 nucleotides: TGTGCCTGTGACAACGTACTGGGGGATAAGAGGGACACCCGACAGATGTTTTTC. Residues: CACDNVLGDKRDTRQMFF.

Many counts were recorded for this clone. This likely stems from a read error, as it lies one base from a far larger clone. Additional DNA sequences in this sample encode the identical CDR3. The J gene is TRDJ2, the V gene TRAV29/DV5, with 10 bases aligning to TRDD3. The CDR3 has 14 amino acids. Germline V lookup: CDR1 NSMFDY, CDR2 ISSIKDK. CDR3: CAASARGIRAQLFF. CDR3 nucleotide sequence: TGCGCAGCAAGCGCGCGGGGGATACGCGCACAACTCTTCTTT.

This clone is labeled as medium-sized. A much larger clone differs by one base, so this may be a read error. V usage is TRAV29/DV5 and J usage is TRDJ3; 11 positions match TRDD3. Germline V gives CDR1 NSMFDY, CDR2 ISSIKDK. The CDR3 runs 18 residues. The DNA of the CDR3 is TGTGCAGCAAGCGTACTGGGGGATAGCTCCTGGGACACCCGACAGACGTTTTTC. Protein: CAASVLGDSSWDTRQTFF.

Turning to this clone: This likely came from a read error, as a far larger clone is one base away. Other DNA sequences in the same sample also yield this CDR3. The chain is built from TRDV1 and TRDJ1, with 12 bases identical to TRDD3. The CDR3 has 24 residues. Germline CDR1 TSWWSYY, CDR2 QGS. The CDR3, as DNA: TGTGCTCTTGGGGAACTAAACCCCTATTCCGGTACTGGGGGATACTTCCACAGCACCGATAAGCTCATCTTT. It translates to CALGELNPYSGTGGYFHSTDKLIF.

In this sample, this clone turned up a few times. This DNA's translation and the protein TCRdb lists, from a much larger clone, do not match at residue 8, likely due to a read error; the protein shown is translated from the DNA. The chain recombines TRDV2 with TRDJ3; 8 bases are shared with TRDD3. Germline V gene sequence: CDR1 GEAIGNYY, CDR2 EKD. The CDR3 contains 21 residues. Unmatched junction bases numbered 15, after V lost 3 bases and J lost 0 bases. CDR3 sequence: CACDPLLRDTPSSWDTRQMFF. CDR3 coding DNA: TGTGCCTGTGACCCATTACTGAGGGATACGCCGAGCTCCTGGGACACCCGACAGATGTTTTTC.

The table lists this clone with a few counts. The chain recombines TRDV2 with TRDJ3; the match to TRDD3 covers 10 bases. CDR1 and CDR2 (germline): GEAIGNYY, EKD. The CDR3 contains 20 residues. The V segment lost 0 bases and the J segment 0 bases; nucleotides outside the gene matches: 7. The CDR3 reads CACDTVLGDSASWDTRQMFF. Here the CDR3 DNA reads TGTGCCTGTGACACCGTACTGGGGGATTCCGCCTCCTGGGACACCCGACAGATGTTTTTC.

As regards this clone: A read error likely explains this, since a far larger clone differs by one base. This sample includes further DNA sequences coding for the same CDR3. The CDR3 protein is CACDWGIDPIWDTRQMFF. CDR3 nucleotides: TGTGCCTGTGACTGGGGGATAGACCCGATCTGGGACACCCGACAAATGTTTTTC. The chain recombines TRDV2 with TRDJ3, with TRDD3 matching 9 bases. Germline values: CDR1 GEAIGNYY, CDR2 EKD. The CDR3 is 18 amino acids.

In its sample, this clone was seen a few times. This likely traces to a read error, being one base from a far larger clone. This sample includes further DNA sequences coding for the same CDR3. This sequence joins TRDV2 and TRDJ3; TRDD3 agrees at 8 bases. Germline V gene sequence: CDR1 GEAIGNYY, CDR2 EKD. The CDR3 extends over 20 amino acids. With V trimmed by 0 bases and J by 0 bases, 9 bases remained unmatched. CDR3 DNA sequence: TGTGCCTGTGACACCCTACCTACCGGGGGATACTCCTGGGACACCCGACAGATGTTTTTC. The encoded protein is CACDTLPTGGYSWDTRQMFF.

This clone occurred a few times. One end of the junction fails to match germline, which may point to a read error. The rearrangement uses TRDV3 and TRDJ3; TRDD3 matches 7 bases. Germline V gives CDR1 TVYSNPD, CDR2 GDNSRS (reference sequence). The CDR3 sequence is 18 residues long. The CDR3 sequence: CALRRPGDPNWDTRQMFF. The CDR3, as DNA: TGTGCCCTTAGGAGGCCGGGGGATCCCAACTGGGACACCCGACAGATGTTTTTC.

On this clone: This DNA's translation differs at residue 6 from TCRdb's protein, which comes from a much larger clone; a read error is likely, and the protein shown is translated from the DNA. The chain carries TRDV2 and TRDJ3, with 9 bases that match TRDD3. The germline gives CDR1 GEAIGNYY, CDR2 EKD. The ends lost 1 base at V and 0 bases at J; junction bases unmatched: 6. This CDR3 region has 19 residues. The CDR3 sequence: CACDTITGGSSWDTRQMFF. CDR3 in DNA: TGTGCCTGTGACACGATTACTGGGGGAAGCTCCTGGGACACCCGACAGATGTTTTTC.

This clone was seen a few times. A read error likely explains why the TCRdb protein, taken from a much larger clone, differs from this DNA's translation at residue 8; the protein shown is translated from the DNA. The chain has TRDV2 and TRDJ1; 7 bases align to TRDD3. Germline V lookup: CDR1 GEAIGNYY, CDR2 EKD. The CDR3 has 15 amino acids. V gave up 2 bases and J gave up 0 bases; unmatched junction bases: 5. CDR3 loop: CACDKLGLYTDKLIF. The DNA of the CDR3 is TGTGCCTGTGACAAACTGGGGCTCTACACCGATAAACTCATCTTT.

Concerning this clone: The protein given by TCRdb reflects a much larger clone and differs at residue 9 from this DNA's translation, likely from a read error; the protein shown is the DNA's translation. This chain connects TRDV2 to TRDJ3; 8 bases match TRDD3. Germline V gives CDR1 GEAIGNYY, CDR2 EKD. CDR3 length: 16 amino acids. This CDR3 is CACDWGISRDTRQMFF. The DNA for the CDR3 is TGTGCCTGTGACTGGGGGATCTCCCGGGACACCCGACAGATGTTTTTC.

The rearrangement uses TRAV29/DV5 and TRDJ1, with D perhaps TRDD2 (5 bases). This CDR3 comprises 20 residues. V was clipped by 0 bases and J by 0 bases, with 27 bases between them. Per germline, CDR1 NSMFDY and CDR2 ISSIKDK. The CDR3 region has the DNA TGTGCAGCAAGCGTCCCCTTTCCTGATTCTCGAAGGAGGTACACCGATAAACTCATCTTT. Its protein product is CAASVPFPDSRRRYTDKLIF.

This clone was seen only a few times. A far larger clone is one nucleotide away, so this likely arose from a read error. This specimen includes other DNA sequences encoding the same CDR3. The chain couples TRDV1 to TRDJ1; the D call may be TRDD2 or TRDD3 (5 bases each). This CDR3 is built from 16 residues. Germline V gene lookup returns CDR1 TSWWSYY and CDR2 QGS. The CDR3 loop reads CALGEPRSFATDKLIF. In DNA, the CDR3 is TGCGCTCTTGGGGAACCCCGTTCCTTTGCCACCGATAAACTCATCTTT.

This clone was counted a few times. The V call is TRDV2, the J call TRDJ3; 10 bases line up with TRDD3. Germline V gene sequence: CDR1 GEAIGNYY, CDR2 EKD. The CDR3 extends over 20 amino acids. J lost 0 bases, V lost 0 bases, and 7 bases had no gene match. In nucleotides, the CDR3 is TGTGCCTGTGACACCGTACTGGGGGATGGGAGCTCCTGGGACACCCGACAGATGTTTTTC. The encoded protein is CACDTVLGDGSSWDTRQMFF.

About this clone itself: The TCRdb protein comes from a much larger clone and disagrees with this DNA's translation at residue 13, likely due to a read error; the protein given here is derived from the DNA. The rearrangement uses TRDV2 and TRDJ3; TRDD3 matches at 7 bases. The CDR3 runs to 15 residues. Germline CDR1 is GEAIGNYY and CDR2 is EKD. CDR3: CACDTGYWDTRQIFF. The CDR3 DNA reads as TGTGCCTGTGACACGGGATACTGGGACACCCGACAGATATTTTTC.

Notes on this clone: It differs at one base from a far larger clone, so likely a read error. The identical CDR3 is also encoded by other nucleotide sequences in the sample. J is TRDJ1 and V is TRDV1; 7 positions match TRDD3. Per the germline V gene, CDR1 is TSWWSYY and CDR2 is QGS. V gave up 1 base and J gave up 0 bases; unmatched junction bases: 14. The CDR3 runs 19 residues. DNA for the CDR3: TGTGCTCTTGGGGAACCCCGAACTTCCCTACTGGGGTACACCGATAAACTCATCTTT. This codes for CALGEPRTSLLGYTDKLIF.

As for this clone: The likely explanation is a read error, given a far larger clone one base away. The same CDR3 is also encoded by other DNA sequences in this sample. CDR3 loop: CACDTYWGISSWDTRQMFF. The CDR3 nucleotides read TGTGCCTGTGACACCTACTGGGGGATAAGCTCCTGGGACACCCGGCAGATGTTTTTC. This sequence joins TRDV2 and TRDJ3; TRDD3 matches at 11 bases. CDR3 size: 19 residues. Looked up from germline, CDR1 is GEAIGNYY and CDR2 is EKD.

This clone was counted only a few times. The rearrangement links TRDV2 to TRDJ3; 9 bases fit TRDD3. Germline V gives CDR1 GEAIGNYY, CDR2 EKD. The CDR3 is made up of 21 amino acids. The V and J ends lost 1 base and 2 bases, in that order; junction bases with no gene match: 14. The CDR3 DNA sequence: TGTGCCTGTGACACTAGGCCTGGGGGATCTGTAAGCCCCTGGGACACCCGACAGATGTTTTTC. This codes for CACDTRPGGSVSPWDTRQMFF.

Notes on this clone: It is likely a read error: a sequence one base away is far more abundant. The sample carries other DNA sequences with the same CDR3. This chain uses TRDV1 with TRDJ2, with TRDD3 matching over 11 bases. In germline, CDR1 is TSWWSYY, CDR2 QGS. V gave up 3 bases and J gave up 6 bases; unmatched junction bases: 21. The CDR3 has 21 amino acids. In DNA form, the CDR3 reads TGTGCTCTTGGGGATCACTGGCCTGGGGGATACTCTGTGGTGGTGGCAGCACAACTCTTCTTT. It is translated as CALGDHWPGGYSVVVAAQLFF.

The chain recombines TRDV2 with TRDJ3, with 12 bases fitting TRDD3. This CDR3 region has 20 residues. J gave up 0 bases and V 0 bases, and 5 bases lay outside the gene matches. Germline lookup yields CDR1 GEAIGNYY and CDR2 EKD. The CDR3 DNA reads TGTGCCTGTGACACCCTGGGGGATACGGGGGACTCCTGGGACACCCGACAGATGTTTTTC. Its translation: CACDTLGDTGDSWDTRQMFF.

The sample holds a few counts of this clone. This sequence is one base from a far larger clone and is likely a read error. Other DNA sequences of this sample code for an identical CDR3. The V call is TRDV2, the J call TRDJ3; D might be TRDD3 (5 bases). The CDR3 is 16 residues long. Germline CDR1 reads GEAIGNYY; CDR2 reads EKD. V lost 4 bases, J lost 0 bases, and 9 bases lay in between. The CDR3 DNA reads TGTGCCTGTGATTGGGGAAGCTCCTGGGACACCCGACAGATGTTTTTC. Translating gives CACDWGSSWDTRQMFF.

A few counts support this clone. A far larger clone is just one base off, so this is likely a read error. Other nucleotide sequences in the sample specify the same CDR3. This chain uses TRDV1 with TRDJ1; 9 bases fit TRDD3. The V and J ends lost 0 bases and 1 base, in that order; junction bases with no gene match: 27. Germline CDR1 TSWWSYY, CDR2 QGS. The CDR3 spans 24 residues. CDR3: CALGELNPYSGTGGYFHSTDKLIF. CDR3 DNA: TGTGCTCTTGGGGAACTAAACCCCTATTCCGGTACGGGGGGATACTTCCACAGCACCGATAAACTCATCTTT.

This clone came up a few times. TCRdb assigns this DNA the protein of a much larger clone, which departs from its translation at residue 6; this likely reflects a read error, and the protein shown comes from translating the DNA. The chain is built from TRAV29/DV5 and TRDJ3; perhaps TRDD3 as D (6 bases). CDR3 length equals 19 residues. V shed 0 bases and J shed 0 bases, with 16 bases lying between them. CDR1 and CDR2 (germline): NSMFDY, ISSIKDK. The CDR3: CAASVSGDSSSWDTRQMFF. CDR3 sequence (DNA): TGTGCAGCAAGCGTGTCTGGGGACTCGAGCTCCTGGGACACCCGACAGATGTTTTTC.

A note on this clone: It differs at one base from a far larger clone, so likely a read error. Other DNA sequences from this sample encode an identical CDR3 as well. The V and J genes are TRDV1 and TRDJ1, with 11 bases identical to TRDD3. The CDR3 loop spans 25 amino acids. Germline lookup yields CDR1 TSWWSYY and CDR2 QGS. Germline trimming cut 3 bases from V and 1 base from J; bases unmatched to any gene: 31. In DNA form, the CDR3 reads TGTGCTCTTGGGGAGCTTGGACTTGGCACTCCGAAATCTAGCTGGGGGATACTCGGCACCGATAAACTCATCTTT. Translated, it gives CALGELGLGTPKSSWGILGTDKLIF.

Turning to this clone: A far larger clone is just one base off, so this is likely a read error. The same CDR3 is also encoded by other DNA sequences in this sample. The rearrangement joins TRDV1 to TRDJ1, with D perhaps matching TRDD2 or TRDD3 (6 bases each). The CDR3 is made up of 22 amino acids. Per germline, CDR1 TSWWSYY and CDR2 QGS. Trimming left V 4 bases short and J 5 bases short, with 38 bases between. The CDR3 bases are TGTGCTCTTGGGGTCTCACCTTCCCCTGGGGACTCCGGGGGGGTTTGCACAGATAAACTCATCTTT. It encodes CALGVSPSPGDSGGVCTDKLIF.

This clone is labeled as large. The sample contains more than one DNA sequence encoding this CDR3. V and J are TRDV2 and TRDJ1; 7 bases are shared with TRDD3. The germline V gene has CDR1 GEAIGNYY and CDR2 EKD. This CDR3 contains 17 residues. J was trimmed by 0 bases and V by 0 bases; bases with no gene match: 9. CDR3 loop: CACDTVGGTRYTDKLIF. Here the CDR3 DNA reads TGTGCCTGTGACACCGTTGGGGGAACCCGATACACCGATAAACTCATCTTT.

By its share, this clone is medium-sized. The same CDR3 arises from other DNA sequences in this sample as well. CDR3 nucleotide sequence: TGTGCTCTTGGGGAAGGTAGTCCTACGGCATACTGGGGGGCCGATAAACTCATCTTT. Protein product: CALGEGSPTAYWGADKLIF. The rearrangement joins TRDV1 to TRDJ1; TRDD3 aligns across 8 bases. The CDR3 has 19 amino acids. CDR1 and CDR2 (germline): TSWWSYY, QGS. With 2 bases clipped from V and 3 bases from J, the junction kept 17 bases outside the gene matches.

Sample share makes this clone large. Additional DNA sequences in this sample encode the identical CDR3. This rearrangement joins TRDV1 to TRDJ1; 13 nucleotides agree with TRDD3. Germline lookup yields CDR1 TSWWSYY and CDR2 QGS. After removal of 0 bases from V and 4 bases from J, the junction contained 11 bases not matched to a gene. The CDR3 covers 19 residues. CDR3 sequence: CALGELPRTGGYADDKLIF. CDR3 coding DNA: TGTGCTCTTGGGGAACTACCCCGTACTGGGGGATACGCAGACGATAAACTCATCTTT.

The chain uses TRDV2 and TRDJ2, with 11 nucleotides matching TRDD3. CDR1 and CDR2 from the germline V gene are GEAIGNYY and EKD. This CDR3 region has 16 residues. Trimming took 0 bases from V and 9 from J; bases not matched to a gene: 8. CDR3 DNA sequence: TGTGCCTGTGACACCGTGATGGGGGATACGCGAACACAACTCTTCTTT. Its translation: CACDTVMGDTRTQLFF.

This clone was counted between two and nine times. This DNA's translation differs at residue 4 from TCRdb's protein, which comes from a much larger clone; a read error is likely, and the protein shown is translated from the DNA. This chain uses TRDV2 with TRDJ3; the match to TRDD3 covers 9 bases. The CDR3 has 19 residues. Germline assignment: CDR1 GEAIGNYY and CDR2 EKD. V lost 5 bases to trimming and J lost 0 bases; unmatched junction nucleotides: 10. The CDR3 DNA sequence: TGTGCCTGTGGCACGTTGAACTGGGGGAGCTCCTGGGACACCCGACAGATGTTTTTC. Protein sequence: CACGTLNWGSSWDTRQMFF.